The 8 T cell receptor beta chains below come from one sample, sequenced in a study of beta chain features in type 1 diabetes. What these receptors recognize is not known. The investigators reverse transcribed all of the isolated RNA, so they sequenced expressed TCRB transcripts. The table came from immunoSEQ multiplex PCR; TCRdb's copy has only in-frame clones and leaves some out. Of approximately 120,000 clones listed, roughly 17% were seen once; the top ten hold 2.6%. Study results and caveats: TCRB CDR3s from Type 1 diabetes patients were moderately but significantly shorter in all four CD4+ subsets.

Sequenced material: central memory CD4+ T cells from blood. Receptors were obtained from a man aged 18 to 35 with type 1 diabetes.

This clone was found a few times. The genes are TRBV27 and TRBJ1-4, with TRBD1 as a possible D gene (6 bases). V was cut by 2 bases and J by 2 bases, with 6 bases left in between. This CDR3 is 14 amino acids long. CDR1 and CDR2 from the germline V gene are MNHEY and SMNVEV (reference sequence). Here the CDR3 reads CASSLQGTNEKLFF. DNA for the CDR3: TGTGCCAGCAGTTTACAGGGGACTAATGAAAAACTGTTTTTT. The variable domain in full, with the rest retrieved from reference TRBV27 and TRBJ1-4, is EAQVTQNPRYLITVTGKKLTVTCSQNMNHEYMSWYRQDPGLGLRQIYYSMNVEVTDKGDVPEGYKVSRKEKRNFPLILESPSPNQTSLYFCASSLQGTNEKLFFGSGTQLSVL.

J is TRBJ2-6 and V is TRBV18, with 7 bases aligning to TRBD1. In germline, CDR1 is KGHSH, CDR2 LQKENI. The CDR3 extends over 16 amino acids. The junction had 6 bases not matched to a gene; V was cut back by 5 bases and J by 2 bases. The DNA of the CDR3 is TGTGCCAGCTCAGCAAAACAGGGGACTGGGGCCAACGTCCTGACTTTC. Protein: CASSAKQGTGANVLTF.

In this sample, this clone turned up a few times. The chain carries TRBV5-4 and TRBJ2-2; unclear D gene. V gave up 0 bases and J gave up 0 bases, with 3 bases separating them. Germline V CDR1 and CDR2: SGHNT, YYREEE (reference sequence). This CDR3 region has 14 residues. DNA of the CDR3: TGTGCCAGCAGCTTGGAGCCGAACACCGGGGAGCTGTTTTTT. Translating gives CASSLEPNTGELFF.

About this clone: This specimen includes other DNA sequences encoding the same CDR3. The chain links TRBV2 to TRBJ2-7; TRBD1 aligns across 7 bases. This CDR3 region has 14 residues. Germline-derived CDR1 and CDR2 are SNHLY and FYNNEI. V lost 3 bases and J lost 2; bases outside the gene matches: 4. The CDR3 nucleotides are TGTGCCAGCAGTGAGCAGGGGGTGACCTACGAGCAGTACTTC. Translating gives CASSEQGVTYEQYF.

This clone was detected only a few times. The chain combines TRBV7-2 with TRBJ2-1; TRBD2 matches at 14 bases. V shed 6 bases, J shed 6 bases, and the junction held 7 bases outside the gene matches. CDR1 is SGHTA, CDR2 FQGNSA, per germline. The CDR3 has 16 amino acids. The CDR3 sequence: CASRPGLAGGGNEQFF. CDR3 coding DNA: TGTGCCAGCAGGCCTGGACTAGCGGGAGGTGGCAATGAGCAGTTCTTC.

The rearrangement uses TRBV20-1 and TRBJ1-2, with D uncertain. Germline assignment: CDR1 DFQATT and CDR2 SNEGSKA (reference sequence). CDR3 length: 11 residues. The germline V and J ends were trimmed by 6 bases and 5 bases, with 10 bases remaining between them. The CDR3 region has the DNA TGCAGTGCACTACTTCGGTATGGCTACACCTTC. It translates to CSALLRYGYTF.

This chain connects TRBV4-2 to TRBJ2-7; TRBD2 matches 9 bases. This CDR3 has 15 residues. Germline lookup yields CDR1 LGHNA and CDR2 YNFKEQ. J was trimmed by 5 bases and V by 0 bases; bases with no gene match: 5. CDR3 protein: CASSQERRGGDEQYF. The CDR3 nucleotides read TGTGCCAGCAGCCAAGAGAGGCGGGGGGGCGACGAGCAGTACTTC.

This clone was picked up a small number of times. The chain links TRBV6-5 to TRBJ2-3, with unresolved D. Germline V gene lookup returns CDR1 MNHEY and CDR2 SVGAGI. The CDR3 length is 13 residues. The V end was cut by 6 bases, the J end by 0 bases, with 7 bases between. The CDR3 DNA reads TGTGCCAGCAGAGGGTTTAGCACAGATACGCAGTATTTT. Translation: CASRGFSTDTQYF.